These 15 T cell receptor beta chains originate from one sample sequenced in a study of OX40 agonist ivuxolimab in advanced cancers. Measured with immunoSEQ multiplex PCR; TCRdb has only the in-frame clones, and not every one. The top ten clones hold less than 5% of a sample with around 94,000 clones, 70% to 85% of them seen once. The material sequenced was CD4+ or CD8+ T cells sorted from blood, taken in a trial of the OX40 agonist ivuxolimab. These receptors were collected from an adult with an advanced solid tumor such as melanoma, head and neck, liver or kidney cancer.

The rearrangement joins TRBV4-1 to TRBJ2-1; D gene uncertain. The CDR3 is 15 amino acids. Germline assignment: CDR1 MGHRA and CDR2 YSYEKL. The germline V and J ends were trimmed by 5 bases and 8 bases, with 19 bases remaining between them. The CDR3 nucleotides read TGCGCCAGCAGCTTCGAGATGGCCCTGGTACATGAGCAGTTCTTC. Translating gives CASSFEMALVHEQFF.

In this sample, this clone turned up a few times. This chain connects TRBV4-1 to TRBJ2-7; no firm D call. This CDR3 spans 13 amino acids. Per germline, CDR1 MGHRA and CDR2 YSYEKL. Between the trimmed V and J ends, which lost 4 bases and 3 bases, there was a span of 10 bases. As DNA, the CDR3 is TGCGCCAGCAGCCCGACATCTGGCTACGAGCAGTACTTC. This sequence encodes CASSPTSGYEQYF.

The V and J genes are TRBV10-3 and TRBJ2-6; no clear D. Trimming took 8 bases from V and 0 from J, leaving 8 bases between them. This CDR3 has 14 residues. The germline CDR1 and CDR2 sequences are ENHRY and SYGVKD. In nucleotides, the CDR3 is TGTGCCATCCGACCGGACTCTGGGGCCAACGTCCTGACTTTC. Amino acid sequence: CAIRPDSGANVLTF.

The sample holds one count of this clone. The chain carries TRBV4-1 and TRBJ2-1; 7 positions match TRBD2. The CDR3 has 16 amino acids. Trimming cost V 0 bases and J 4 bases; bases outside gene matches: 6. CDR1 and CDR2 from the germline V gene are MGHRA and YSYEKL. DNA for the CDR3: TGCGCCAGCAGCCAAGAGGGCGGGAGCCTATACAATGAGCAGTTCTTC. Protein product: CASSQEGGSLYNEQFF.

This chain links TRBV5-1 with TRBJ2-1; 7 positions agree with TRBD1. CDR3 length: 13 residues. The trim removed 4 bases at V and 9 bases at J, leaving 7 bases unmatched. Looked up from germline, CDR1 is SGHRS and CDR2 is YFSETQ. This chain's CDR3 is CASSMGQTPEQFF. For the CDR3, the DNA is TGCGCCAGCAGCATGGGACAGACCCCTGAGCAGTTCTTC.

This chain joins TRBV25-1 and TRBJ1-1; weak D call: TRBD1 (5 bases). CDR1 and CDR2 (germline): MGHDK, SYGVNS. This CDR3 region has 13 residues. Trimming pared 3 bases from V and 3 bases from J, leaving 8 bases between. CDR3 amino acids: CASSETVDTEAFF. The CDR3 DNA is TGTGCCAGCAGTGAGACAGTCGACACTGAAGCTTTCTTT.

The rearrangement links TRBV11-2 to TRBJ2-7, with D unclear. The V gene's germline CDR1 is SGHAT and CDR2 FQNNGV. The CDR3 extends over 14 amino acids. Between the trimmed V and J ends, which lost 0 bases and 8 bases, there was a span of 14 bases. CDR3 nucleotides: TGTGCCAGCAGCTTAGATGGCACCGTACGCAAGCAGTACTTC. It codes for CASSLDGTVRKQYF.

The chain has TRBV11-2 and TRBJ2-1; 14 bases are a match to TRBD2. Germline CDR1 reads SGHAT; CDR2 reads FQNNGV. The V gene end was trimmed by 5 bases and the J gene end by 8 bases; junction bases not matched to a gene: 8. This CDR3 has 16 amino acids. The CDR3 here is CASSPSPGLAGDEQFF. Written as DNA, the CDR3 is TGTGCCAGCAGCCCATCTCCGGGACTAGCGGGAGATGAGCAGTTCTTC.

V usage is TRBV5-1 and J usage is TRBJ2-7, with D possibly TRBD2 on 5 matching bases. Trimming pared 0 bases from V and 5 bases from J, leaving 12 bases between. The CDR3 has 14 residues. Germline V gives CDR1 SGHRS, CDR2 YFSETQ. The CDR3 nucleotides are TGCGCCAGCAGCTTGGTTACTAGTAACGACGAGCAGTACTTC. It translates to CASSLVTSNDEQYF.

This chain joins TRBV18 and TRBJ1-1; tentative D call: TRBD1 (5 bases). This CDR3 contains 11 residues. Trimming removed 2 bases at V and 13 bases at J, with 11 bases between. Germline loops: CDR1 KGHSH, CDR2 LQKENI. CDR3 sequence reads: CASSPGWGGFF. CDR3 nucleotides: TGTGCCAGCTCACCAGGCTGGGGGGGTTTCTTT.

The J gene is TRBJ2-5, the V gene TRBV18; D ambiguous. CDR3 length: 13 amino acids. Germline V CDR1 and CDR2: KGHSH, LQKENI. The V end lost 0 bases, the J end lost 4 bases, and 6 bases lay between the germline ends. This chain's CDR3 is CASSPPFGETQYF. The CDR3 DNA reads as TGTGCCAGCTCACCACCCTTCGGAGAGACCCAGTACTTC.

CDR3 in DNA: TGTGCCTCATTCGCGGGGGGGTCGGGTACTGAAGCTTTCTTT. Its protein product is CASFAGGSGTEAFF. The chain is built from TRBV10-3 and TRBJ1-1, with a possible D match to TRBD1 (5 bases). V lost 11 bases to trimming and J lost 5 bases, with 21 bases between them. CDR3 size: 14 residues. The V gene's germline CDR1 is ENHRY and CDR2 SYGVKD.

V gene TRBV2 combines with J gene TRBJ1-5; the D is unclear. Trimming took off 2 bases at V and 6 bases at J, with 5 bases between the two ends. The CDR3 has 12 amino acids. Per germline, CDR1 SNHLY and CDR2 FYNNEI. CDR3 region: CASSEKGQPQHF. The CDR3 nucleotides are TGTGCCAGCAGTGAAAAGGGTCAGCCCCAGCATTTT.

J is TRBJ1-5 and V is TRBV5-1; 9 nucleotides match TRBD1. With V trimmed by 4 bases and J by 3 bases, 8 bases remained unmatched. Germline V gives CDR1 SGHRS, CDR2 YFSETQ. CDR3 size: 16 residues. The chain's CDR3 is CASSATGTGPNQPQHF. The CDR3 region has the DNA TGCGCCAGCAGCGCTACCGGGACAGGGCCCAATCAGCCCCAGCATTTT.

The chain couples TRBV18 to TRBJ1-1, with D perhaps TRBD1 (5 bases). CDR1 KGHSH and CDR2 LQKENI come from the germline V gene. With 3 bases removed from V and 3 bases from J, the gap between germline ends came to 11 bases. The CDR3 spans 14 residues. CDR3 loop: CASSPVDSDTEAFF. The CDR3 region has the DNA TGTGCCAGCTCACCCGTTGACAGCGACACTGAAGCTTTCTTT.